Following are 25 T cell receptor beta chains from one sample sequenced in a study of a mutant IDH1 vaccine in newly diagnosed glioma. The time point here: baseline, week 1 (first vaccination visit). Treatment given: pre-vaccination baseline after standard-of-care therapy. Method: immunoSEQ multiplex PCR; TCRdb's copy keeps in-frame clones and lacks some. The sample yields 25,000 to 35,000 clones, over 75% seen once. The sequenced sample was PBMCs, obtained from a glioma patient treated with radiotherapy, temozolomide or both. Every receptor here comes from a man aged 25 to 40 with glioma.

The chain links TRBV2 to TRBJ1-5, with unresolved D. Germline-derived CDR1 and CDR2 are SNHLY and FYNNEI. V lost 5 bases, J lost 7 bases, and 9 bases lay in between. This CDR3 spans 12 amino acids. The CDR3 spells CASSHLTQPQHF. The CDR3 DNA reads as TGTGCCAGCAGTCACCTGACCCAGCCCCAGCATTTT.

This clone was counted a single time. V gene TRBV19 combines with J gene TRBJ2-6; D perhaps matches TRBD1 (6 bases). Germline loops: CDR1 LNHDA, CDR2 SQIVND (reference sequence). The CDR3 runs to 17 residues. The germline V and J ends were trimmed by 5 bases and 4 bases, with 18 bases remaining between them. CDR3 sequence reads: CASSAGQLGTGANVLTF. CDR3 DNA sequence: TGTGCCAGTAGTGCCGGACAGTTGGGAACCGGGGCCAACGTCCTGACTTTC.

The chain combines TRBV27 with TRBJ2-7, with a weak D call TRBD1 (5 bases). Looked up from germline, CDR1 is MNHEY and CDR2 is SMNVEV (reference sequence). V was pared by 3 bases and J by 0 bases, with 12 bases between. The CDR3 consists of 15 residues. The CDR3 reads CASSFAQASSYEQYF. As DNA, the CDR3 is TGTGCCAGCAGTTTCGCACAGGCGAGCTCCTACGAGCAGTACTTC.

This clone was observed once. The V gene is TRBV4-1, the J gene TRBJ2-3; D remains unclear. Between the trimmed V and J ends, which lost 1 base and 6 bases, there was a span of 8 bases. Germline V gene sequence: CDR1 MGHRA, CDR2 YSYEKL. The CDR3 has 13 residues. CDR3 sequence (DNA): TGCGCCAGCAGCCAAGGTCCCCCGGATACGCAGTATTTT. This encodes CASSQGPPDTQYF.

The rearrangement joins TRBV5-6 to TRBJ2-6; 12 positions match TRBD2. CDR1 is SGHDT, CDR2 YYEEEE, per germline. Trimming cost V 5 bases and J 4 bases; bases outside gene matches: 10. The length of the CDR3 is 18 residues. CDR3 in DNA: TGTGCCAGCAGACCCCTAGCGGGGGGGCCGCGAGGGGCCAACGTCCTGACTTTC. It yields the protein CASRPLAGGPRGANVLTF.

The J gene is TRBJ2-7, the V gene TRBV10-3, with a tentative D call TRBD2 (5 bases). Germline lookup yields CDR1 ENHRY and CDR2 SYGVKD. The V end lost 6 bases, the J end lost 7 bases, and 13 bases lay between the germline ends. CDR3 length equals 12 residues. This CDR3 is CAIRSGALEQYF. For the CDR3, the DNA is TGTGCCATCAGGAGCGGAGCCCTTGAGCAGTACTTC.

V is TRBV9 and J is TRBJ1-1; 8 bases agree with TRBD1. The V gene end was trimmed by 3 bases and the J gene end by 5 bases; junction bases not matched to a gene: 6. Germline CDR1 and CDR2: SGDLS and YYNGEE. The CDR3 is made up of 14 amino acids. In DNA form, the CDR3 reads TGTGCCAGCAGCGCAGGGGGCATAGAGACTGAAGCTTTCTTT. This translates into CASSAGGIETEAFF.

This clone was counted only a few times. The rearrangement uses TRBV6-5 and TRBJ1-1; possible D gene TRBD1, 6 bases. The CDR3 runs 15 residues. V was trimmed by 4 bases and J by 4 bases, leaving 16 bases between them. Germline CDR1 MNHEY, CDR2 SVGAGI. The CDR3 DNA follows: TGTGCCAGCAGTTGGGCCAGGGGAGCGATCACTGAAGCTTTCTTT. This gives the protein CASSWARGAITEAFF.

The V gene is TRBV6-1, the J gene TRBJ1-5; D is unresolved. This CDR3 comprises 15 residues. CDR1 and CDR2 from the germline V gene are MNHNS and SASEGT. The V gene lost 1 base and the J gene lost 1 base, with 8 bases spanning the gap. The CDR3 DNA reads TGTGCCAGCAGTGAAGTTGGACTAAGCAATCAGCCCCAGCATTTT. Translating it yields CASSEVGLSNQPQHF.

The J gene is TRBJ1-6, the V gene TRBV6-5, with D possibly matching TRBD1 (5 bases). V was trimmed by 6 bases and J by 12 bases, leaving 15 bases between them. Germline assignment: CDR1 MNHEY and CDR2 SVGAGI. The CDR3 has 13 amino acids. The CDR3 here is CASRPRGTKPLHF. In nucleotides, the CDR3 is TGTGCCAGCAGACCGAGAGGGACTAAACCCCTCCACTTT.

This chain joins TRBV2 and TRBJ2-4, with a weak D call TRBD2 (6 bases). V was shortened by 6 bases and J by 0 bases, with 21 bases between the two germline ends. The CDR3 loop spans 18 amino acids. Germline values: CDR1 SNHLY, CDR2 FYNNEI. The CDR3 reads CASSHRLVLLLAKNIQYF. The DNA for the CDR3 is TGTGCCAGCAGCCACAGACTAGTGTTACTCCTAGCCAAAAACATTCAGTACTTC.

This chain uses TRBV28 with TRBJ2-7; TRBD1 matches at 7 bases. The CDR3 is 15 amino acids. J lost 2 bases, V lost 3 bases, and 7 bases had no gene match. The germline V gene encodes CDR1 MDHEN and CDR2 SYDVKM. The DNA for the CDR3 is TGTGCCAGCAGTTTTCCATCGACAGGGACCTACGAGCAGTACTTC. It specifies CASSFPSTGTYEQYF.

The chain uses TRBV6-1 and TRBJ2-1; D gene uncertain. Germline V gene data show CDR1 as MNHNS and CDR2 as SASEGT. V lost 2 bases to trimming and J lost 9 bases, with 8 bases between them. CDR3 length equals 12 residues. Here the CDR3 reads CASSELFGEQFF. The CDR3 region has the DNA TGTGCCAGCAGTGAATTGTTTGGTGAGCAGTTCTTC.

This chain's CDR3 is CASSPWQANEQFF. In DNA, the CDR3 is TGTGCCAGCAGCCCGTGGCAGGCCAATGAGCAGTTCTTC. The V gene is TRBV7-2, the J gene TRBJ2-1; D ambiguous. The ends were cut back, 5 bases at V and 6 bases at J, with 11 bases in the middle. Per germline, CDR1 SGHTA and CDR2 FQGNSA. The CDR3 contains 13 residues.

This clone was seen more than once but under ten times. V gene TRBV6-1 combines with J gene TRBJ2-3; 12 bases line up with TRBD2. Germline V gives CDR1 MNHNS, CDR2 SASEGT. After removal of 7 bases from V and 0 bases from J, the junction contained 2 bases not matched to a gene. CDR3 length: 15 amino acids. The CDR3 here is CASTGLAGSTDTQYF. The CDR3 DNA reads as TGTGCCAGCACTGGACTAGCGGGGAGCACAGATACGCAGTATTTT.

This CDR3 reads CSVQPRETGGGNEQFF. The CDR3 DNA follows: TGCAGCGTCCAACCCCGCGAGACAGGGGGAGGCAATGAGCAGTTCTTC. The V and J genes are TRBV29-1 and TRBJ2-1, with 9 bases matching TRBD1. Germline values: CDR1 SQVTM, CDR2 ANQGSEA. There are 16 residues in the CDR3. The junction had 15 bases not matched to a gene; V was cut back by 6 bases and J by 6 bases.

The V call is TRBV27, the J call TRBJ1-5; the D is unclear. With 5 bases removed from V and 3 bases from J, the gap between germline ends came to 11 bases. The CDR3 is 14 amino acids. Germline CDR1 is MNHEY and CDR2 is SMNVEV (reference sequence). The CDR3: CASSPYEANQPQHF. As DNA, the CDR3 is TGTGCCAGCAGTCCCTACGAGGCCAATCAGCCCCAGCATTTT.

The gene calls are TRBV29-1 and TRBJ1-2, with D maybe TRBD1 (5 bases). The ends were cut back, 3 bases at V and 2 bases at J, with 16 bases in the middle. This CDR3 spans 15 amino acids. Germline CDR1 is SQVTM and CDR2 is ANQGSEA. Here the CDR3 reads CSVDPTPDSNYGYTF. Written as DNA, the CDR3 is TGCAGCGTTGACCCAACCCCCGACAGCAACTATGGCTACACCTTC.

The rearrangement joins TRBV5-1 to TRBJ1-4; TRBD1 agrees at 7 bases. From germline, CDR1 is SGHRS and CDR2 YFSETQ. V shed 6 bases and J 4 bases; nucleotides not matched to a gene: 9. This CDR3 region has 15 residues. In nucleotides, the CDR3 is TGCGCCAGCACGAGCGCCAGGGGGGGTAATGAAAAACTGTTTTTT. Translating gives CASTSARGGNEKLFF.

V and J are TRBV7-2 and TRBJ2-5; a weak D match, TRBD2 (5 bases). CDR1 and CDR2 from the germline V gene are SGHTA and FQGNSA. The CDR3 is 13 amino acids. V was clipped by 3 bases and J by 5 bases, with 10 bases between them. This chain's CDR3 is CASSLARGETQYF. The CDR3 bases are TGTGCCAGCAGCTTGGCGAGAGGGGAGACCCAGTACTTC.

The V gene is TRBV5-1, the J gene TRBJ2-3; D remains unclear. The V end lost 2 bases, the J end lost 3 bases, and 7 bases lay between the germline ends. The CDR3 is 13 residues long. Germline CDR1 is SGHRS and CDR2 is YFSETQ. The CDR3 is CASSLQPTDTQYF. For the CDR3, the DNA is TGCGCCAGCAGCTTACAGCCGACAGATACGCAGTATTTT.

The chain joins TRBV5-1 to TRBJ1-4, with TRBD1 matching 7 bases. V lost 5 bases and J lost 4; bases outside the gene matches: 5. The CDR3 covers 14 residues. Germline CDR1 SGHRS, CDR2 YFSETQ. The CDR3 region is CASSSGTDNEKLFF. In nucleotides, the CDR3 is TGCGCCAGCAGTTCCGGGACAGATAATGAAAAACTGTTTTTT.

The chain has TRBV5-4 and TRBJ1-1; the D is unclear. The germline CDR1 and CDR2 sequences are SGHNT and YYREEE (reference sequence). Trimming pared 4 bases from V and 0 bases from J, leaving 7 bases between. This CDR3 has 13 residues. The CDR3 nucleotides are TGTGCCAGCAGCCAACAAGTGAACACTGAAGCTTTCTTT. Protein: CASSQQVNTEAFF.

V is TRBV30 and J is TRBJ1-2, with D maybe TRBD1 (5 bases). The CDR3 has 12 residues. The V end lost 0 bases, the J end lost 3 bases, and 5 bases lay between the germline ends. Germline CDR1 and CDR2: GTSNPN and SVGIG (reference sequence). CDR3 nucleotides: TGTGCCTGGAGTGTACAGGACTATGGCTACACCTTC. It encodes CAWSVQDYGYTF.

The chain joins TRBV4-1 to TRBJ2-1; D is undetermined. Trimming removed 4 bases at V and 5 bases at J, with 12 bases between. Germline V gives CDR1 MGHRA, CDR2 YSYEKL. This CDR3 is 14 amino acids long. The DNA of the CDR3 is TGCGCCAGCAGCCTTCGGGTAAATAACAATGAGCAGTTCTTC. Its translation: CASSLRVNNNEQFF.